One TCR beta chain is described in this entry. No antigen is known for it. This sample was taken from a study of OX40 agonist ivuxolimab in advanced cancers. Study conclusions and caveats: Also present in some nonresponders was a low level of normalized T-cell clonal expansion.

Libraries were prepared by immunoSEQ multiplex PCR; TCRdb keeps only in-frame clonotypes and omits some of them. The sample holds tens of thousands of clones, around 90% seen once. The sequence was obtained from an adult with an advanced solid tumor such as melanoma, head and neck, liver or kidney cancer. Sequences were derived from CD4+ or CD8+ T cells sorted from blood, sampled in a trial of the OX40 agonist ivuxolimab.

The CDR3 nucleotides are TGTGCCAGCAGCGGGTCCCCCCAGCCATACCAAGAGACCCAGTACTTC. It codes for CASSGSPQPYQETQYF. The gene calls are TRBV9 and TRBJ2-5; no clear D. Germline V gene data show CDR1 as SGDLS and CDR2 as YYNGEE. The ends were cut back, 3 bases at V and 0 bases at J, with 15 bases in the middle. The CDR3 runs to 16 residues.